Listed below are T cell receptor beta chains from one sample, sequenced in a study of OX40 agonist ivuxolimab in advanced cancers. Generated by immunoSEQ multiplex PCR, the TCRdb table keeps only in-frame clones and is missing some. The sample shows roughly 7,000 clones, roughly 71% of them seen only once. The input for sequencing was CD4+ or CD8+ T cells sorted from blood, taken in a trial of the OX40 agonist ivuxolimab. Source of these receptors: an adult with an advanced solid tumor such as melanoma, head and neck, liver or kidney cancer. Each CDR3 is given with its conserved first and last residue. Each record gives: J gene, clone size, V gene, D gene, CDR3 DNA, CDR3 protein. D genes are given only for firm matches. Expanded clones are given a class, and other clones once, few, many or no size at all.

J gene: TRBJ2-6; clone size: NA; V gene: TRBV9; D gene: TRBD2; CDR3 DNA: TGTGCCAGCAGCCCCTCGACTAGCGGGAGACCTGGGGCCAACGTCCTGACTTTT; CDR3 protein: CASSPSTSGRPGANVLTF
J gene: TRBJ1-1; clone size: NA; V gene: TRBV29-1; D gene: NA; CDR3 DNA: TGCAGCGCCGCAGGAGTAATGAACACTGAAGCTTTCTTT; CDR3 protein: CSAAGVMNTEAFF
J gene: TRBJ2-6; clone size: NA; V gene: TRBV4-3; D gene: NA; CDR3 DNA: TGCGCCAGCAGCTCATCCAGGTCTAGCTCTGGGGCCAACGTCCTGACTTTC; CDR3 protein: CASSSSRSSSGANVLTF
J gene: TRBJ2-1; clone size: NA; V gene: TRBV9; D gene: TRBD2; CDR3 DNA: TGTGCCAGCAGCGTAGGAGCCGGGACTAGTCGTGGTGGTGAGCAGTTCTTC; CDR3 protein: CASSVGAGTSRGGEQFF
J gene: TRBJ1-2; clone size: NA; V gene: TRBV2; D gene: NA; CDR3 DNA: TGTGCCAGCAGTGAAGCCCTCTTACTAGCTAACTATGGCTACACCTTC; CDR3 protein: CASSEALLLANYGYTF
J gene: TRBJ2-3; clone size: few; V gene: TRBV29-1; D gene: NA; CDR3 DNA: TGCAGCGTTGAAGATTGGTCAGGGAACGCCGCAGATACGCAGTATTTT; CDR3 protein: CSVEDWSGNAADTQYF
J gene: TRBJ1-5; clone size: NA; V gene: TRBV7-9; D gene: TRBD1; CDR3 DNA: TGTGCCAGCAGCTCTACAGGGGGAAATCAGCCCCAGCATTTT; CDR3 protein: CASSSTGGNQPQHF
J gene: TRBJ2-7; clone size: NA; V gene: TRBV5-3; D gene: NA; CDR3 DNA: TGTGCCAGCAGCTTGGACGCCCCCTACGAGCAGTACTTC; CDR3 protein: CASSLDAPYEQYF
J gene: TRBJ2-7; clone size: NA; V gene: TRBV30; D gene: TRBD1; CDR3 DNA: TGTGCCTGGAGTGAGCAGGGGGACGAGCAGTACTTC; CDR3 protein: CAWSEQGDEQYF
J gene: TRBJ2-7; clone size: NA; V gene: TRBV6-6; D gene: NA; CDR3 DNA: TGTGCCAGCAGTTACTCAGGCGGAGGCCTGGGCGAGCAGTACTTC; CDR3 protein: CASSYSGGGLGEQYF
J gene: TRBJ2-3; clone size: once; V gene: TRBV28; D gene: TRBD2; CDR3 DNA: TGTGCCACCTCGTCGCGGGAGGGCCGCGCAGATACGCAGTATTTT; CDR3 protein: CATSSREGRADTQYF
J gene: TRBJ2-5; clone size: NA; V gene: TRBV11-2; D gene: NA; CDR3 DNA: TGTGCCAGCAGCTTAGGGGGGCGAACGGAAGAGACCCAGTACTTC; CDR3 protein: CASSLGGRTEETQYF
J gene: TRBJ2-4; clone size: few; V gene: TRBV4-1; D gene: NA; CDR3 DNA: TGCGCCAGCAGCCAAGATCTAAGCGGAGGGGCCAAAAACATTCAGTACTTC; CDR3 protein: CASSQDLSGGAKNIQYF
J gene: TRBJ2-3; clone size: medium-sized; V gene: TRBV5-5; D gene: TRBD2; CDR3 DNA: TGTGCCAGCAGCTTGGGACTAGCGGGAGATACGCAGTATTTT; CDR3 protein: CASSLGLAGDTQYF
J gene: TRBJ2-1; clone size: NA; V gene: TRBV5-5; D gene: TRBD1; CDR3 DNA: TGTGCCAGCAGCTACGGGGGACAGGGATACAATGAGCAGTTCTTC; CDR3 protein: CASSYGGQGYNEQFF
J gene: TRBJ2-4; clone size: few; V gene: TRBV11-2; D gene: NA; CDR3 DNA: TGTGCCAGCAGCTTAGGTGGGGGGCAGGGAAACATTCAGTACTTC; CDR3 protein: CASSLGGGQGNIQYF
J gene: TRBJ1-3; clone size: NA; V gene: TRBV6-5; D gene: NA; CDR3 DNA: TGTGCCAGCAGTTACTCCCAGATCTCTGGAAACACCATATATTTT; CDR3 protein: CASSYSQISGNTIYF
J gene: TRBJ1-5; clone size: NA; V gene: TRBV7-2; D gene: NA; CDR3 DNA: TGTGCCAGCAGCAACAGGGATAATCAGCCCCAGCATTTT; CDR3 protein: CASSNRDNQPQHF
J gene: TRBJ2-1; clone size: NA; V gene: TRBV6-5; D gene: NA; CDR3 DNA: TGTGCCAGCAGTTACACGCAGGGGGTAGCGGGGAATGAGCAGTTCTTC; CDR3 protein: CASSYTQGVAGNEQFF
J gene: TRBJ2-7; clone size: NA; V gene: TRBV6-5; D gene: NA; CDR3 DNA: TGTGCCAGCAGCCCGGTTAAGGCCTACTTGGAGCAGTACTTC; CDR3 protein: CASSPVKAYLEQYF
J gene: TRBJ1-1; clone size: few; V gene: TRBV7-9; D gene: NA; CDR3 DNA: TGTGCCAGCAGCCCGAGTTCAGGGATGAACACTGAAGCTTTCTTT; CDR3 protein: CASSPSSGMNTEAFF
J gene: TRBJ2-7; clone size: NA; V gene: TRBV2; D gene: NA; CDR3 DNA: TGTGCCAGCATCTCGACTGGGTTCCACGAGCAGTACTTC; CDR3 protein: CASISTGFHEQYF
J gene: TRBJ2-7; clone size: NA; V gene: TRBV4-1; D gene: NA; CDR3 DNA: TGCGCCAGCAGCCAAGATCCCGGGACAACCTACGAGCAGTACTTC; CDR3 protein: CASSQDPGTTYEQYF
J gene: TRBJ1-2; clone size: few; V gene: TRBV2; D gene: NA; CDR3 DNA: TGTGCCAGCAGTGAAGACAGGGCAGGGGCCCTTATACATGGCTACACCTTC; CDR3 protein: CASSEDRAGALIHGYTF
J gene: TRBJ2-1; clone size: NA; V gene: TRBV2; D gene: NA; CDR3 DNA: TGTGCCAGCAGTAACGGGAGACTTACCTACAATGAGCAGTTCTTC; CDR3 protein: CASSNGRLTYNEQFF
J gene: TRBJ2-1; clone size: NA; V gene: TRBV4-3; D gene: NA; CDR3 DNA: TGCGCCAGCAGCCCCAGGACCGGGACAGAGCAGTTCTTC; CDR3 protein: CASSPRTGTEQFF
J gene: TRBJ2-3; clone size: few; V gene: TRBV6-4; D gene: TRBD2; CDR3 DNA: TGTGCCAGCAGTAAAGCGGGGGGAGCGGGAGATACGCAGTATTTT; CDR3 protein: CASSKAGGAGDTQYF
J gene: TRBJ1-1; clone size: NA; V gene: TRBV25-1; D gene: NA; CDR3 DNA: TGTGCCAGCAAACTAGGGGGGCAGCTTGAAGCTTTCTTT; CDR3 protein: CASKLGGQLEAFF
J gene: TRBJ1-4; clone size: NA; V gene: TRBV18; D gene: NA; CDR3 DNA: TGTGCCAGCTCACCGAACAGGGCAGGGGAAAAACTGTTTTTT; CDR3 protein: CASSPNRAGEKLFF
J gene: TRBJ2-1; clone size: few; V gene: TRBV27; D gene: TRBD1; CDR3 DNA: TGTGCCAGCAACGACAGGGACAATGAGCAGTTCTTC; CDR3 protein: CASNDRDNEQFF
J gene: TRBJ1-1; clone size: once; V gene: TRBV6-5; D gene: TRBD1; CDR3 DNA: TGTGCCAGCAGTTGGACAGGGACCATGAACACTGAAGCTTTCTTT; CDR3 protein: CASSWTGTMNTEAFF
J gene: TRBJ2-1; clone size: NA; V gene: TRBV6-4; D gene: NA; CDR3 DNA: TGTGCCAGCAGTGACTCTAGCGGCTCCTACAATGAGCAGTTCTTC; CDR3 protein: CASSDSSGSYNEQFF
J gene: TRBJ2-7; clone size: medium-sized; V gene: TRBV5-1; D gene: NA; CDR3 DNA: TGCGCCAGCAGCTTCAGGGGACTCGATTACGAGCAGTACTTC; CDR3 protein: CASSFRGLDYEQYF
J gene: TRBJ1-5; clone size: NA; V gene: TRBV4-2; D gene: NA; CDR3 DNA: TGTGCCAGCAGCCAAGAAGACAAATCAAATCAGCCCCAGCATTTT; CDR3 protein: CASSQEDKSNQPQHF
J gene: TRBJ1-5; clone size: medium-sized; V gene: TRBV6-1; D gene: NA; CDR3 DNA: TGTGCCAGCAGTGAGTTGGCACCCAATCAGCCCCAGCATTTT; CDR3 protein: CASSELAPNQPQHF
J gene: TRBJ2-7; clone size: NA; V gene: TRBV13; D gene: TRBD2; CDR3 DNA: TGTGCCAGCAGCTTAGAACTAGCGGGCCTCTACGAGCAGTACTTC; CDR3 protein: CASSLELAGLYEQYF
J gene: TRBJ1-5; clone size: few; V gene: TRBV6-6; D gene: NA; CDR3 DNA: TGTGCCAGCAGCAACGGCGGTAATCAGCCCCAGCATTTT; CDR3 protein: CASSNGGNQPQHF
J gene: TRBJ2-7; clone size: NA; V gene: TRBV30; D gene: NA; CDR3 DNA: TGTGCCTGGAGTATAGGGGCCTCCTACGAGCAGTACTTC; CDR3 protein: CAWSIGASYEQYF
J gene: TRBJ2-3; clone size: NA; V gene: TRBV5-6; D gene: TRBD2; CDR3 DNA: TGTGCCAGCAGCAACGGGGGGGTAGCGGGGGCCGAAACAGATACGCAGTATTTT; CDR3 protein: CASSNGGVAGAETDTQYF
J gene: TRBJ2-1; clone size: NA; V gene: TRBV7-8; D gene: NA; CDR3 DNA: TGTGCCAGCAGCTGGAATAACGACGGGCCGAGCTCCTACAATGAGCAGTTCTTC; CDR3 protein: CASSWNNDGPSSYNEQFF
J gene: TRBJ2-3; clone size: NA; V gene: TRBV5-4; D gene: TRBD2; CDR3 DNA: TGTGCCAGCAGCTTATACGTGATAGCGGGAGGGCCTTTTCAAGATACGCAGTATTTT; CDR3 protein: CASSLYVIAGGPFQDTQYF
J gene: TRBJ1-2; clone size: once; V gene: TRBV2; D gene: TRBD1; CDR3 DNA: TGTGCCAGCAGGGAGGGGACAGGGACTAACTATGGCTACACCTTC; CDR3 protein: CASREGTGTNYGYTF
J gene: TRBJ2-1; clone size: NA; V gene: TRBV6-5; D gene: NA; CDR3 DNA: TGTGCCAGCAGTTACTCGAGGGGTAGTAACAATGAGCAGTTCTTC; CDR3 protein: CASSYSRGSNNEQFF
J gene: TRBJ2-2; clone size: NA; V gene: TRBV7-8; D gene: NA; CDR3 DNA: TGTGCCAGCAGCTCCATACTAGACGCCGGGGAGCTGTTTTTT; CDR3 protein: CASSSILDAGELFF
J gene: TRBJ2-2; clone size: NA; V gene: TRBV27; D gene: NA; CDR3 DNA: TGTGCCAGCAGTCCTCGAAACACCGGGGAGCTGTTTTTT; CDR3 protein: CASSPRNTGELFF
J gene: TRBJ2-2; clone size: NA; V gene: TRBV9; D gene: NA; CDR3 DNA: TGTGCCAGCAGCCCTGACCCCTTAATAATGGGCACGAACACCGGGGAGCTGTTTTTT; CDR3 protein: CASSPDPLIMGTNTGELFF
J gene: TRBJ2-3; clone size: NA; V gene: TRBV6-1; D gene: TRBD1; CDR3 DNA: TGTGCCATCACAGGGGCCCGCACAGATACGCAGTATTTT; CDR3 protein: CAITGARTDTQYF
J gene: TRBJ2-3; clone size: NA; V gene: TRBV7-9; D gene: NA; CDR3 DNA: TGTGCCAGCAGCTTAGGTTCCCCCTACACAGATACGCAGTATTTT; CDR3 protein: CASSLGSPYTDTQYF
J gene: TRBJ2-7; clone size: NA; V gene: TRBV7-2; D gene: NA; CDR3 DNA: TGTGCCAGCAGCCGACCCGACAGCGGTGACGCCTACGAGCAGTACTTC; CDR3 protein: CASSRPDSGDAYEQYF
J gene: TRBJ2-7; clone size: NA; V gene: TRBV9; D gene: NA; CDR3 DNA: TGTGCCAGCAACCCGGGATCCTACGAGCAGTACTTC; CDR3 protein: CASNPGSYEQYF
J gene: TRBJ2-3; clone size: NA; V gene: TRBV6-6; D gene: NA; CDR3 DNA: TGTGCCAGCAGTTACTCGGGACTCTCATTCACAGATACGCAGTATTTT; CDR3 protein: CASSYSGLSFTDTQYF
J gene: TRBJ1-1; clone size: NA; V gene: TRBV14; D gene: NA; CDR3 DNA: TGTGCCAGCAGCCCGGGGACTGAAGCTTTCTTT; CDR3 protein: CASSPGTEAFF
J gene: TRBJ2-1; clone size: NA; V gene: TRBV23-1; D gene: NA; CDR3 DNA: TGCGCCAGCAGTCAAACGGGGGGCGTTTCACTAATCTCCTACAATGAGCAGTTCTTC; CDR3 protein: CASSQTGGVSLISYNEQFF
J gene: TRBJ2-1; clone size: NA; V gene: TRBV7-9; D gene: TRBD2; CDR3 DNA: TGTGCCAGCAGCGACTCTCTAGCGGACTACAATGAGCAGTTCTTC; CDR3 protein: CASSDSLADYNEQFF
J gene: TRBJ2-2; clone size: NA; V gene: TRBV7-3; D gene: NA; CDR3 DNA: TGTGCCAGCAGCTTAACCCGGCAGGCGGGGACCGGGGAGCTGTTTTTT; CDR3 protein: CASSLTRQAGTGELFF
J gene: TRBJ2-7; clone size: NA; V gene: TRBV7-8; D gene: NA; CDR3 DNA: TGTGCCAGCAGCCTCCCGTATGGCTACGAGCAGTACTTC; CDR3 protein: CASSLPYGYEQYF
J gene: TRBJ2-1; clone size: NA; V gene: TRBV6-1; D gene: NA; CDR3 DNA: TGTGCCAGCAGTGAGCTTAGCGGCTCCTACAATGAGCAGTTCTTC; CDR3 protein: CASSELSGSYNEQFF
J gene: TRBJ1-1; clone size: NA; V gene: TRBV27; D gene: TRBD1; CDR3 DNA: TGTGCCAGCAGGAATACAGGGGTGAACACTGAAGCTTTCTTT; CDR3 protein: CASRNTGVNTEAFF
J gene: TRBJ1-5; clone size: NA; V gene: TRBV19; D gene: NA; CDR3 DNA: TGTGCCAGTAGTATTTTAAATCAGCCCCAGCATTTT; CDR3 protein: CASSILNQPQHF
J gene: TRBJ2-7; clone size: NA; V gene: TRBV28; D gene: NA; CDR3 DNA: TGTGCCAGCAGCTCGGTCCTCGGCTCCTACGAGCAGTACTTC; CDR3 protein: CASSSVLGSYEQYF